The 4 T cell receptor beta chains presented below share a single source sample, sequenced in a study of blood T cells in healthy people across ages. The authors ran a second PCR of 7 to 11 cycles using a sample-barcoded 5' primer and a J-beta primer mix. TCRdb ran MiXCR on the 5' RACE reads and lists one entry per CDR3 protein. The table records 1.4 million to 1.5 million distinct CDR3 sequences, 42% of them present only once. Sequencing was carried out using blood. The origin of the receptors is a woman aged 18-29 years in good health.

The chain couples TRBV3-1 to TRBJ1-4; D unresolved. The germline V gene has CDR1 LGHDT and CDR2 YNNKEL (reference sequence). Deletions cut 1 base from V and 0 bases from J, with 9 bases between. The CDR3 consists of 16 residues. Here the CDR3 reads CASSQVGTATNEKLFF. The CDR3 region has the DNA TGTGCCAGCAGCCAAGTGGGTACGGCAACTAATGAAAAACTGTTTTTT. The complete variable domain, with remaining parts taken from reference TRBV3-1 and TRBJ1-4, reads DTAVSQTPKYLVTQMGNDKSIKCEQNLGHDTMYWYKQDSKKFLKIMFSYNNKELIINETVPNRFSPKSPDKAHLNLHINSLELGDSAVYFCASSQVGTATNEKLFFGSGTQLSVL.

This clonotype was seen a handful of times. The V call is TRBV7-9, the J call TRBJ2-7; D unclear. V was pared by 5 bases and J by 0 bases, with 14 bases between. Germline V gene sequence: CDR1 SEHNR, CDR2 FQNEAQ (reference sequence). This CDR3 has 15 amino acids. In DNA form, the CDR3 reads TGTGCCAGCAGCCCGTGGATAGACCCCTCCTACGAGCAGTACTTC. This gives the protein CASSPWIDPSYEQYF.

The chain uses TRBV6-4 and TRBJ2-3, with TRBD2 matching over 12 bases. Germline V gene lookup returns CDR1 MRHNA and CDR2 SNTAGT. The CDR3 extends over 18 amino acids. The V and J ends lost 0 bases and 0 bases, in that order; junction bases with no gene match: 4. DNA of the CDR3: TGTGCCAGCAGTGACTCCCACGGACTAGCGGGGAGCACAGATACGCAGTATTTT. Translation: CASSDSHGLAGSTDTQYF.

The chain joins TRBV6-5 to TRBJ2-5; a possible D gene is TRBD2 (5 bases). The CDR3 length is 14 residues. V was cut by 6 bases and J by 5 bases, with 16 bases left in between. Germline CDR1 is MNHEY and CDR2 is SVGAGI. The CDR3 region has the DNA TGTGCCAGCAGGCCCGCTGACCGCGGGGAGACCCAGTACTTC. This codes for CASRPADRGETQYF.